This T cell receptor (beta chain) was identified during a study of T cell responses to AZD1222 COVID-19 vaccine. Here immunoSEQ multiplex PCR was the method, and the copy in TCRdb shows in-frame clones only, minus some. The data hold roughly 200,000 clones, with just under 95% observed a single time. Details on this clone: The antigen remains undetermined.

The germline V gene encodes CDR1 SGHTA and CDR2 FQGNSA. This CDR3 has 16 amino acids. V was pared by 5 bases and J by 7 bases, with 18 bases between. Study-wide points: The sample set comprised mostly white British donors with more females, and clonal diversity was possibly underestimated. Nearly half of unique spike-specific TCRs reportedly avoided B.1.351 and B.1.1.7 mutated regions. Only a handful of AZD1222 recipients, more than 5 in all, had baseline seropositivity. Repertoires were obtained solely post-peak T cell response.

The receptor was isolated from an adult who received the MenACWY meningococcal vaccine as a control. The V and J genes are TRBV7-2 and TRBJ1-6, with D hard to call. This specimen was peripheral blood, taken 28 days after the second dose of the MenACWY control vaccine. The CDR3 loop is CASSVMATKGNSPLHF. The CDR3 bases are TGTGCCAGCAGCGTCATGGCGACCAAGGGAAATTCACCCCTCCACTTT.